The 7 T cell receptor beta chains below all came from one sample that was sequenced in a study of blood T cell repertoires in COVID-19. Sequencing was performed with immunoSEQ multiplex PCR; in TCRdb, only in-frame clones are kept and a portion is missing. This sample carries 100,000 to 150,000 clones, roughly 70% of them seen once, and the ten largest clones take more than 0.65%. Sequencing used peripheral blood. These receptors were taken from a human donor with acute or convalescent COVID-19. The donor label of this sample is uncertain.

The rearrangement uses TRBV4-1 and TRBJ1-1, with 10 bases that match TRBD1. The trim removed 4 bases at V and 5 bases at J, leaving 10 bases unmatched. The CDR3 consists of 16 residues. From germline, CDR1 is MGHRA and CDR2 YSYEKL. The CDR3 DNA reads as TGCGCCAGCAGCCCTCGGCTCGGGACAGGGGCGACTGAAGCTTTCTTT. Protein product: CASSPRLGTGATEAFF.

CDR3 sequence (DNA): TGCAGTGCTTCAGGGAACACTGAAGCTTTCTTT. Amino acid sequence: CSASGNTEAFF. The rearrangement joins TRBV20-1 to TRBJ1-1; D is ambiguous. The CDR3 length is 11 residues. The germline V gene has CDR1 DFQATT and CDR2 SNEGSKA (reference sequence). Trimming took off 5 bases at V and 1 base at J, with 5 bases between the two ends.

The V call is TRBV6-1, the J call TRBJ2-7; D uncertain. Germline V lookup: CDR1 MNHNS, CDR2 SASEGT. Trimming left V 0 bases short and J 4 bases short, with 10 bases between. The CDR3 totals 14 residues. CDR3 loop: CASSEAVRSYEQYV. Here the CDR3 DNA reads TGTGCCAGCAGTGAAGCAGTGAGGTCTTACGAGCAGTACGTC.

The V gene is TRBV19, the J gene TRBJ2-7; maybe TRBD1 (6 bases). Germline V lookup: CDR1 LNHDA, CDR2 SQIVND (reference sequence). Trimming took off 5 bases at V and 2 bases at J, with 13 bases between the two ends. The CDR3 totals 14 residues. CDR3 amino acids: CASSAPQGTYEQYF. In DNA, the CDR3 is TGTGCCAGTAGTGCCCCGCAGGGGACCTACGAGCAGTACTTC. Together with reference TRBV19 and TRBJ2-7, the CDR3 gives the full variable domain: DGGITQSPKYLFRKEGQNVTLSCEQNLNHDAMYWYRQDPGQGLRLIYYSQIVNDFQKGDIAEGYSVSREKKESFPLTVTSAQKNPTAFYLCASSAPQGTYEQYFGPGTRLTVT.

This chain links TRBV9 with TRBJ2-7; 12 bases align to TRBD1. Trimming took 7 bases from V and 5 from J; bases not matched to a gene: 7. Per the germline V gene, CDR1 is SGDLS and CDR2 is YYNGEE. The CDR3 runs to 14 residues. This chain's CDR3 is CASGGTGGADEQYF. The CDR3 bases are TGTGCCAGCGGAGGGACAGGGGGCGCGGACGAGCAGTACTTC.

The V gene is TRBV9, the J gene TRBJ1-4; the D is unclear. The length of the CDR3 is 17 residues. CDR1 and CDR2 (germline): SGDLS, YYNGEE. V was trimmed by 4 bases and J by 0 bases, leaving 16 bases between them. Here the CDR3 DNA reads TGTGCCAGCAGCCCCCGGGTCTCACTAGCAACTAATGAAAAACTGTTTTTT. This codes for CASSPRVSLATNEKLFF. Looking up the rest from reference TRBV9 and TRBJ1-4 gives the full variable domain: DSGVTQTPKHLITATGQRVTLRCSPRSGDLSVYWYQQSLDQGLQFLIQYYNGEERAKGNILERFSAQQFPDLHSELNLSSLELGDSALYFCASSPRVSLATNEKLFFGSGTQLSVL.

This rearrangement joins TRBV5-6 to TRBJ1-1; maybe TRBD1 (6 bases). This CDR3 spans 13 amino acids. Germline CDR1 reads SGHDT; CDR2 reads YYEEEE. The V end was cut by 4 bases, the J end by 6 bases, with 13 bases between. CDR3 in DNA: TGTGCCAGCAGCCGTAGGGGGGGCCCTGAAGCTTTCTTT. Protein sequence: CASSRRGGPEAFF.